This is a list of T cell receptor beta chains from one sample in a study of T cells in tuberculosis. Generated by immunoSEQ multiplex PCR, the TCRdb table keeps only in-frame clones and is missing some. The sample consists of 25,000 to 30,000 clones, under 95% of them appearing once. The material sequenced was PBMCs, taken at tuberculosis diagnosis. The receptors were gathered from an adult with tuberculosis. Each CDR3 is given with its conserved first and last residue. The D gene is left open where the match is weak. Clone size is given for some rows only: seen once, a few or many times, or a class if the clone is expanded.

>-|TRBJ2-7|-|TRBV5-1
TGCGCCAGCAGCTTTCTGGCATCCTACGAGCAGTACTTC
CASSFLASYEQYF
>TRBD1|TRBJ1-5|-|TRBV28
TGTGCCAGCAGCCCCGACAGGGTCAATCAGCCCCAGCATTTT
CASSPDRVNQPQHF
>TRBD1|TRBJ2-3|once|TRBV15
TGTGCCACCAGCAGAGATCAGGGGGTCACAGATACGCAGTATTTT
CATSRDQGVTDTQYF
>TRBD2|TRBJ2-1|-|TRBV30
TGTGCCTGGAGTGTACTGCGCGGGGGGACTAGTCCCAATGAGCAGTTCTTC
CAWSVLRGGTSPNEQFF
>-|TRBJ1-5|-|TRBV7-2
TGTGCCAGCAGCTTAGTCCGTGGGGCGCAAATTCAAGCCCAGCATTTT
CASSLVRGAQIQAQHF
>TRBD2|TRBJ2-1|-|TRBV2
TGTGCCAGCAGTGGGGTAGCGGGAGGATCCTCCTACAATGAGCAGTTCTTC
CASSGVAGGSSYNEQFF
>-|TRBJ1-2|once|TRBV5-4
TGTGCCAGCAGCTTGGTCCAGGGTCCTAACTATGGCTACACCTTC
CASSLVQGPNYGYTF
>-|TRBJ1-1|-|TRBV4-1
TGCGCCAGCAGCCAACTCATCGGGACTGAAGCTTTCTTT
CASSQLIGTEAFF
>-|TRBJ1-2|-|TRBV12-5
TGTGCTACCTACAGAGTGGCAGGGACTTTCGAGTATGGCTACACCTTC
CATYRVAGTFEYGYTF
>-|TRBJ2-7|once|TRBV9
TGTGCCAGCAGCTCCCGCAGCTCCTACGAGCAGTACTTC
CASSSRSSYEQYF
>TRBD1|TRBJ2-7|-|TRBV19
TGTGCCAGTCACAGGGGGGACGCCTCAGCCGAGCAGTACTTC
CASHRGDASAEQYF
>-|TRBJ2-4|-|TRBV6-5
TGTGCCAGCAGTTACAATAGGGGGGGAACTAAAAACATTCAGTACTTC
CASSYNRGGTKNIQYF
>TRBD1|TRBJ2-7|-|TRBV2
TGTGCCAGCAGCGACAGGGGGTACGAGCAGTACTTC
CASSDRGYEQYF
>TRBD2|TRBJ2-5|-|TRBV19
TGTGCCAGTAGTTCCAGTTTAGCGGGAGGGCGGGAGACCCAGTACTTC
CASSSSLAGGRETQYF
>-|TRBJ1-1|-|TRBV9
TGTGCCAGCAGCGTAGGCGGATGGGGGGGAAGAACTGAAGCTTTCTTT
CASSVGGWGGRTEAFF
>-|TRBJ2-1|-|TRBV19
TGTGCCAGTAGTGGGGGACTCCTAGCCTTGAGCTCCTACAATGAGCAGTTCTTC
CASSGGLLALSSYNEQFF
>-|TRBJ2-5|once|TRBV28
TGTGCCGGTAGAAGGCAGGGGAAAGAGACCCAGTACTTC
CAGRRQGKETQYF
>TRBD1|TRBJ2-1|-|TRBV7-9
TGTGCCAGCAGCTTAGGACAGGGGGCCGATGAGCAGTTCTTC
CASSLGQGADEQFF
>TRBD2|TRBJ2-7|-|TRBV15
TGTGCCACCAGCAGAGGAGGTCAAGCGGGAGGATACGAGCAGTACTTC
CATSRGGQAGGYEQYF
>-|TRBJ2-1|-|TRBV11-2
TGTGCCAGCAGCTCTCTCCATGAGCAGTTCTTC
CASSSLHEQFF
>-|TRBJ2-7|-|TRBV7-6
TGTGCCAGCAGCCCTAAGATCAGCGGCTACGAGCAGTACTTC
CASSPKISGYEQYF
>-|TRBJ2-7|-|TRBV6-6
TGTGCCAGCGTCCCAGGGGAGACCGGCGAGCAGTACTTC
CASVPGETGEQYF
>-|TRBJ2-7|-|TRBV6-5
TGTGCCAGCAGTTCCTTAGGGAGGGAGCAGTACTTC
CASSSLGREQYF
>-|TRBJ2-1|-|TRBV5-4
TGTGCCAGCAGCTTGGGACAGTCGAAGTGGAATGAGCAGTTCTTC
CASSLGQSKWNEQFF
>TRBD1|TRBJ1-4|-|TRBV30
TGTGCCTTGGACAGGGGTACAACTAATGAAAAACTGTTTTTT
CALDRGTTNEKLFF
>TRBD1|TRBJ1-2|-|TRBV28
TGTGCCAGCATCACAGGGGGCGAGAACTATGGCTACACCTTC
CASITGGENYGYTF
>-|TRBJ2-3|-|TRBV9
TGTGCCAGCAGCGAAGACTCCCGGAGGGATACGCAGTATTTT
CASSEDSRRDTQYF
>-|TRBJ2-1|-|TRBV2
TGTGCCAGCAGTGACCCCAGCCGGGGCTCCTACAATGAGCAGTTCTTC
CASSDPSRGSYNEQFF
>TRBD1|TRBJ2-5|-|TRBV27
TGTGCCAGCAGTACCGGGACAGGGGGCGTGGAGACCCAGTACTTC
CASSTGTGGVETQYF
>TRBD1|TRBJ1-4|-|TRBV10-3
TGTGCCATCAGTGAGGACAGGGGAGAAGGGGAAAAACTGTTTTTT
CAISEDRGEGEKLFF
>-|TRBJ1-4|-|TRBV30
TGTGCCTGGAGTACATCAGGGGAAAAACTGTTTTTT
CAWSTSGEKLFF
>-|TRBJ1-2|once|TRBV5-1
TGCGCCAGCAGCTCCGCCAGTGGGGGGTACTATGGCTACACCTTC
CASSSASGGYYGYTF
>-|TRBJ2-7|-|TRBV5-1
TGCGCCAGCAGCGGAGGGCGCCACGAGCAGTACTTC
CASSGGRHEQYF
>-|TRBJ1-2|-|TRBV30
TGTGCCTCGCGGGTGGGGGCCTATGGCTACACCTTC
CASRVGAYGYTF
>TRBD1|TRBJ2-7|-|TRBV7-3
TGTGCCAGCAGCCCCGGGACAGATAACTACGAGCAGTACTTC
CASSPGTDNYEQYF
>TRBD2|TRBJ2-3|-|TRBV10-3
TGTGCCATCAGCAACGTCGCGGGGGGGCTGGGGCATACGCAGTATTTT
CAISNVAGGLGHTQYF
>TRBD2|TRBJ2-7|-|TRBV5-5
TGTGCCAGCAGCTTGGTCGGGGGGGTGAATCTCTACGAGCAGTACTTC
CASSLVGGVNLYEQYF
>-|TRBJ2-1|once|TRBV19
TGTGCCAGTAGTACCCCAGGGGGGTACAATGAGCAGTTCTTC
CASSTPGGYNEQFF